This entry concerns a single T cell receptor (beta chain). Other DNA variants within this sample encode the same CDR3. This sample is part of a study of OX40 agonist ivuxolimab in advanced cancers. Some clones are missing from TCRdb's copy, which holds only in-frame ones; the method was immunoSEQ multiplex PCR. The table has approximately 68,000 clones, 75% to 95% seen once; the top ten hold 0.85% to 1.2%. Germline values: CDR1 MNHNS, CDR2 SASEGT. Trimming cost V 3 bases and J 0 bases; bases outside gene matches: 3. The CDR3 has 15 residues. This chain links TRBV6-1 with TRBJ2-7, with 9 bases that match TRBD2. This specimen consisted of CD4+ or CD8+ T cells sorted from blood, obtained in a trial of the OX40 agonist ivuxolimab. The source is an adult with an advanced solid tumor such as melanoma, head and neck, liver or kidney cancer. CDR3 residues: CASSELAGSSYEQYF. The CDR3 DNA follows: TGTGCCAGCAGTGAGCTAGCGGGAAGCTCCTACGAGCAGTACTTC.